The 8 T cell receptor beta chains in this list originate from one sample, sequenced in a study of beta chain features in type 1 diabetes. Sequencing targeted expressed TCRB transcripts, as all isolated RNA had been reverse transcribed. Generated by immunoSEQ multiplex PCR, the TCRdb table keeps only in-frame clones and is missing some. The profile shows 450,000 or so clones, roughly 11% of them singletons. Sequencing used naive CD4+ T cells from blood. The receptors derive from a woman aged 18-29 years in good health.

The chain links TRBV6-5 to TRBJ1-5, with D possibly matching TRBD1 (5 bases). Germline V lookup: CDR1 MNHEY, CDR2 SVGAGI. V lost 7 bases and J 10 bases, leaving 20 bases between the germline ends. CDR3 length: 14 amino acids. CDR3 DNA: TGTGCCAGCAAGAAAGGGGTGGGCTCGGGACCCCAGCATTTT. It translates to CASKKGVGSGPQHF.

The V and J genes are TRBV7-2 and TRBJ1-4, with TRBD1 matching over 7 bases. The CDR3 contains 15 residues. V trimming: 5 bases; J trimming: 5 bases; junction bases outside the gene matches: 8. Germline V gene data show CDR1 as SGHTA and CDR2 as FQGNSA. The CDR3 region is CASSLYRDRNEKLFF. The CDR3 nucleotides are TGTGCCAGCAGCCTTTACCGGGACAGAAATGAAAAACTGTTTTTT.

In its sample, this clone was seen a few times. The V call is TRBV7-2, the J call TRBJ2-1, with D unclear. The CDR3 contains 13 residues. V shed 1 base and J shed 6 bases, with 7 bases lying between them. CDR1 and CDR2 (germline): SGHTA, FQGNSA. The CDR3 region is CASSLVPPNEQFF. For the CDR3, the DNA is TGTGCCAGCAGCTTAGTCCCCCCCAATGAGCAGTTCTTC.

This chain connects TRBV15 to TRBJ1-2; 9 positions match TRBD1. This CDR3 contains 15 residues. The V gene's germline CDR1 is LNHNV and CDR2 YYDKDF (reference sequence). V dropped 1 base and J dropped 4; count of bases not matched to a gene: 4. DNA of the CDR3: TGTGCCACCAGCAGAGCAACGACAGGGGGCTATGGCTACACCTTC. Its translation is CATSRATTGGYGYTF.

This chain uses TRBV7-9 with TRBJ2-5, with D possibly being TRBD1 (6 bases). The CDR3 contains 14 residues. Between the trimmed V and J ends, which lost 5 bases and 4 bases, there was a span of 14 bases. Germline CDR1 is SEHNR and CDR2 is FQNEAQ (reference sequence). CDR3 nucleotides: TGTGCCAGCAGCAAACAGGGTTTGGGAGAGACCCAGTACTTC. This gives the protein CASSKQGLGETQYF.

This rearrangement joins TRBV7-2 to TRBJ1-6; possibly TRBD1 for D (6 bases). The CDR3 length is 16 residues. V lost 5 bases and J lost 3, with 14 bases in between. Per the germline V gene, CDR1 is SGHTA and CDR2 is FQGNSA. The CDR3 region has the DNA TGTGCCAGCAGCGACGCGGGACAACTCTATAATTCACCCCTCCACTTT. This sequence encodes CASSDAGQLYNSPLHF.

This clone was recorded a few times. V gene TRBV6-5 combines with J gene TRBJ1-2; D call uncertain. The V gene's germline CDR1 is MNHEY and CDR2 SVGAGI. Trimming cost V 0 bases and J 6 bases, with 14 bases left between them. CDR3 length: 15 amino acids. CDR3 loop: CASSYSGGPGDGYTF. The CDR3 DNA sequence: TGTGCCAGCAGTTACTCTGGAGGACCCGGGGATGGCTACACCTTC.

This clone has only a few counts. The V gene is TRBV7-9, the J gene TRBJ2-2; no firm D call. The CDR3 loop spans 13 amino acids. Trimming took off 5 bases at V and 4 bases at J, with 8 bases between the two ends. In germline, CDR1 is SEHNR, CDR2 FQNEAQ (reference sequence). In DNA, the CDR3 is TGTGCCAGCAGCCCCTACACCACCGGGGAGCTGTTTTTT. As protein: CASSPYTTGELFF. Variable domain in full (rest from reference TRBV7-9 and TRBJ2-2): DTGVSQNPRHKITKRGQNVTFRCDPISEHNRLYWYRQTLGQGPEFLTYFQNEAQLEKSRLLSDRFSAERPKGSFSTLEIQRTEQGDSAMYLCASSPYTTGELFFGEGSRLTVL.